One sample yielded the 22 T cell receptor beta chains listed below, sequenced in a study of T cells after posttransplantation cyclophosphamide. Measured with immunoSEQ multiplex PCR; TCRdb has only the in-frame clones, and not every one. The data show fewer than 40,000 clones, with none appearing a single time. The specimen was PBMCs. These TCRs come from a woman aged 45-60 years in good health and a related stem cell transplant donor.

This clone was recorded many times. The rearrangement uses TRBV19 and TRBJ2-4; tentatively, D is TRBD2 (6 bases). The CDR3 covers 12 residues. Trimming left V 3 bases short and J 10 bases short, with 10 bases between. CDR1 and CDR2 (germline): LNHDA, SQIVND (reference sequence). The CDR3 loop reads CASSILAGIQYF. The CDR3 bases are TGTGCCAGTAGTATCCTGGCGGGAATTCAGTACTTC.

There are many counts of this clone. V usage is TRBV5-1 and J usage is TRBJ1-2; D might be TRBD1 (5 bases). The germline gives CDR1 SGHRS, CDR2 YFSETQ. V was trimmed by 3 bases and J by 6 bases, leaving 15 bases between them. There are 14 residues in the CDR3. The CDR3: CASSSGKSLDGYTF. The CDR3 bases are TGCGCCAGCAGCTCAGGGAAGTCCCTAGATGGCTACACCTTC.

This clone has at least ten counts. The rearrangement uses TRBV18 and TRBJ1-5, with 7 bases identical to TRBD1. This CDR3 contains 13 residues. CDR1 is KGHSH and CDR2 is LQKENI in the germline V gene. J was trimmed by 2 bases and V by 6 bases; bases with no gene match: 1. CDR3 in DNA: TGTGCCAGCTCTGGACAGGGCAATCAGCCCCAGCATTTT. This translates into CASSGQGNQPQHF.

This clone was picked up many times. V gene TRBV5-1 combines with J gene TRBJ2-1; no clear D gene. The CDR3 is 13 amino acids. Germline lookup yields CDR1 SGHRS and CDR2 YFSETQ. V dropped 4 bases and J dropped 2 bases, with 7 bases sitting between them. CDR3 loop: CASSEPAYNEQFF. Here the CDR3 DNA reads TGCGCCAGCAGCGAGCCGGCCTACAATGAGCAGTTCTTC.

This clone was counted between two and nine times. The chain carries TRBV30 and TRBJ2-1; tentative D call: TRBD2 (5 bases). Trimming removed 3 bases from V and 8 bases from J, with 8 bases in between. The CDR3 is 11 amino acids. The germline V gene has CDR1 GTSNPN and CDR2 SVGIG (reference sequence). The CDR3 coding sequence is TGTGCCTGGAGCGAGCGGTATGAGCAGTTCTTC. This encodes CAWSERYEQFF.

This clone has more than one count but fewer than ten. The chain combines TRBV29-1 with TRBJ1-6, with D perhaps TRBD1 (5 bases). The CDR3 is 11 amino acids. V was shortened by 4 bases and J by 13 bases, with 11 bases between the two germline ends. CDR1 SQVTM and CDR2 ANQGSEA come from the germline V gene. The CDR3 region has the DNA TGCAGCGTTGGGCCCCAGGGCCCCCTCCACTTT. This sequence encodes CSVGPQGPLHF.

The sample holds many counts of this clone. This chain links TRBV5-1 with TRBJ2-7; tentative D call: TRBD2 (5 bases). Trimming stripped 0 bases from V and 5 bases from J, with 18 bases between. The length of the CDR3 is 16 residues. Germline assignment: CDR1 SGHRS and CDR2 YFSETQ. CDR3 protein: CASSLVLDLRMDEQYF. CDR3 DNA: TGCGCCAGCAGCTTGGTACTGGACTTAAGAATGGACGAGCAGTACTTC. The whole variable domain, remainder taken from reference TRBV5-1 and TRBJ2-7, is KAGVTQTPRYLIKTRGQQVTLSCSPISGHRSVSWYQQTPGQGLQFLFEYFSETQRNKGNFPGRFSGRQFSNSRSEMNVSTLELGDSALYLCASSLVLDLRMDEQYFGPGTRLTVT.

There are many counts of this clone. For the CDR3, the DNA is TGTGCCATCGGGGACAGTAATCAGCCCCAGCATTTT. Translating gives CAIGDSNQPQHF. This chain connects TRBV10-3 to TRBJ1-5; 7 nucleotides line up with TRBD1. Per germline, CDR1 ENHRY and CDR2 SYGVKD. The CDR3 loop spans 12 amino acids. V was clipped by 8 bases and J by 4 bases; unmatched bases: 2.

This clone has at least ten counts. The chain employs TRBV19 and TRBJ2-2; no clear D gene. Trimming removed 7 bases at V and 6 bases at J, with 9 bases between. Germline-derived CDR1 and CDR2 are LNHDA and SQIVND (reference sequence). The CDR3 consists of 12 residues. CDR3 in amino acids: CASNRAAGELFF. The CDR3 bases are TGTGCCAGTAATAGGGCAGCCGGGGAGCTGTTTTTT.

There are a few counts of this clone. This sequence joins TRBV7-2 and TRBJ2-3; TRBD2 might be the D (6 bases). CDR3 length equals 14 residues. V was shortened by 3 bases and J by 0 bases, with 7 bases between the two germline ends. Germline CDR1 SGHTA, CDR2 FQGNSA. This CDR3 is CASSFSGSTDTQYF. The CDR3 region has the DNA TGTGCCAGCAGCTTCAGCGGGAGCACAGATACGCAGTATTTT.

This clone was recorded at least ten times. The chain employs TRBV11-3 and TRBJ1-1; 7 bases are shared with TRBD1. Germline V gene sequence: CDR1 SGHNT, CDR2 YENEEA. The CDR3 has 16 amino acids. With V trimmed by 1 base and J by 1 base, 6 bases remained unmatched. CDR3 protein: CASSLGGGRANTEAFF. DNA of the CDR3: TGTGCCAGCAGCTTAGGAGGGGGCCGGGCGAACACTGAAGCTTTCTTT.

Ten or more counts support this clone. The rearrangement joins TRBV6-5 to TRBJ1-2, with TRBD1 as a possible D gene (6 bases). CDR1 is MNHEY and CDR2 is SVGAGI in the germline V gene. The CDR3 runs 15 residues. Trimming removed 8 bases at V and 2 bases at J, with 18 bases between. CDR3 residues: CASGRTANPNYGYTF. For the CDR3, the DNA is TGTGCCAGCGGACGGACAGCGAATCCGAACTATGGCTACACCTTC.

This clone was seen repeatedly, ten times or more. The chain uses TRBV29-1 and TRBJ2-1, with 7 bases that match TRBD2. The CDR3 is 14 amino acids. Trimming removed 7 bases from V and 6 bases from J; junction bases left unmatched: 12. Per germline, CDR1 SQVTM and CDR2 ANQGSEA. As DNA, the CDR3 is TGCAGCGCTCACTGGAGGACTAGAAGCAATGAGCAGTTCTTC. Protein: CSAHWRTRSNEQFF.

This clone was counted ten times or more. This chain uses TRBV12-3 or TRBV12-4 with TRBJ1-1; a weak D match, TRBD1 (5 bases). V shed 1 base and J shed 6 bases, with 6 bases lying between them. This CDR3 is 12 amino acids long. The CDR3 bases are TGTGCCAGCAGTTTAGGGGGCGCTGAAGCTTTCTTT. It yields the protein CASSLGGAEAFF.

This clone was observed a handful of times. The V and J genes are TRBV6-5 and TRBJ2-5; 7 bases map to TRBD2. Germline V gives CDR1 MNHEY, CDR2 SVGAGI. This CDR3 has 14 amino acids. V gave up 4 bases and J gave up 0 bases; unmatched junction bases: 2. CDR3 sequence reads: CASSLSGNQETQYF. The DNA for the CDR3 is TGTGCCAGCAGTTTGAGCGGGAACCAAGAGACCCAGTACTTC.

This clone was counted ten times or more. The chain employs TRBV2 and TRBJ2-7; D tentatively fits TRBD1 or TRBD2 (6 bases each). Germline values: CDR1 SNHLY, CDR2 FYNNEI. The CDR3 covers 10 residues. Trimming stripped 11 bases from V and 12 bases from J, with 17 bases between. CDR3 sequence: CAFQEGVWYF. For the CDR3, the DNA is TGTGCCTTTCAGGAGGGGGTATGGTACTTC.

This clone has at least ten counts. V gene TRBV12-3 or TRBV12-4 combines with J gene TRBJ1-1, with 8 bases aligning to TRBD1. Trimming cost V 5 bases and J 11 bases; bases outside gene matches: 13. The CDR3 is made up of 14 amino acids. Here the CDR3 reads CASSRTGGRRWAFF. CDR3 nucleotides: TGTGCCAGCAGTCGAACAGGGGGAAGGAGGTGGGCTTTCTTT.

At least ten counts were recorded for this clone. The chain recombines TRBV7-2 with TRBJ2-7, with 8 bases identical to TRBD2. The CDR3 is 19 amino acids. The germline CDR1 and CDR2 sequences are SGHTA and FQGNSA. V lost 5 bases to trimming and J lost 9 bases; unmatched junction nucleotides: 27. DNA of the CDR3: TGTGCCAGCAGCCTTTCCCCCAGGGCTAGCGGGTTTCGGGGGCAGGGGCAGTACTTC. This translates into CASSLSPRASGFRGQGQYF.

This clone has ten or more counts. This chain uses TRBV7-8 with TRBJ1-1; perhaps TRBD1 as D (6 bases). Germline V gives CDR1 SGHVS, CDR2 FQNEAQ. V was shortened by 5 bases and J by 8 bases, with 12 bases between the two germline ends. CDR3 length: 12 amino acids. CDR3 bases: TGTGCCAGCAGCCGCGCCGGGACAGAAGCTTTCTTT. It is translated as CASSRAGTEAFF.

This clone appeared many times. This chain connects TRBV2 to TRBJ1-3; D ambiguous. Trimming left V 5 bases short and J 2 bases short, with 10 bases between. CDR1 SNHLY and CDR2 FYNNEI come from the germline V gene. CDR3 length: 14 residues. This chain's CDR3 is CASSFGEPGNTIYF. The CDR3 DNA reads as TGTGCCAGCAGTTTCGGTGAACCTGGAAACACCATATATTTT.

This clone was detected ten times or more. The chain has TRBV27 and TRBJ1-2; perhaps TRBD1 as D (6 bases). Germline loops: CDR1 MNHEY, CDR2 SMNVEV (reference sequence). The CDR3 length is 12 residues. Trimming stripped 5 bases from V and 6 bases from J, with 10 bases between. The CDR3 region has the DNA TGTGCCAGCAGTCCCACAGGGAATGGCTACACCTTC. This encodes CASSPTGNGYTF.

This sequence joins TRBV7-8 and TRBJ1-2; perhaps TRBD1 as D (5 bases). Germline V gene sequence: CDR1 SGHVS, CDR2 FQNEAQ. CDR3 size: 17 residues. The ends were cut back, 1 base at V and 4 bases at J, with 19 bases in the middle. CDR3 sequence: CASSLDRATGRSYGYTF. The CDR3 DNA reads TGTGCCAGCAGCTTAGACAGAGCCACAGGAAGAAGCTATGGCTACACCTTC.